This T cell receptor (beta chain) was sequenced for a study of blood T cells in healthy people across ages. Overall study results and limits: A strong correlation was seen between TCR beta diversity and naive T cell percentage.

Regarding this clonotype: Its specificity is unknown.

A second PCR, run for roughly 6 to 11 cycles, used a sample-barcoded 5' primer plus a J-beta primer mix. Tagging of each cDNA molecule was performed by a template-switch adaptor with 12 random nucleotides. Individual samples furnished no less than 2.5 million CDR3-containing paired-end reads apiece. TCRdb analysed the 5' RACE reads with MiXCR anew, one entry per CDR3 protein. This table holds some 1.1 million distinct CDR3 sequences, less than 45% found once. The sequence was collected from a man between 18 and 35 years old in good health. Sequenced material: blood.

Written as DNA, the CDR3 is TGTGCCAGCAGCGGACTAGCACCTGGGCGGGCAGATACGCAGTATTTT. Protein sequence: CASSGLAPGRADTQYF. The chain uses TRBV12-3 or TRBV12-4 and TRBJ2-3; 8 bases match TRBD2. Losses at the gene ends were 6 bases for V and 4 bases for J; bases not matched to a gene: 12. CDR3 length: 16 amino acids.